This T cell receptor beta chain is from a study of radiotherapy plus CTLA-4 blockade in lung cancer. With respect to this clone: The antigen remains unidentified.

Findings and limits, study-wide: Early blood T cell clone dynamics reportedly forecast response best, with interferon-beta. TCR clones of tumor origin grew in blood after radiotherapy plus ipilimumab.

TCRdb keeps only in-frame clones here, not all; method: immunoSEQ multiplex PCR. The sample yields tens of thousands of clones, about three quarters seen once. Deletions cut 2 bases from V and 1 base from J, with 8 bases between. The germline V gene has CDR1 SGHVS and CDR2 FQNEAQ. The CDR3 has 14 amino acids. The gene calls are TRBV7-8 and TRBJ1-1; D unclear. The TCR sequence derives from a human donor with non-small cell lung cancer whose response to radiotherapy plus ipilimumab could not be evaluated. The specimen was peripheral blood, collected from a patient treated with radiotherapy plus ipilimumab. CDR3 nucleotides: TGTGCCAGCAGCTTAATACAGACGAACACTGAAGCTTTCTTT. This translates into CASSLIQTNTEAFF.